This T cell receptor beta chain was found in a study of metastatic and nonmetastatic thyroid tumors. In its sample, this clone was seen many times. From the PCR reads, TCRdb re-called clones with MiXCR. The repertoire holds fewer than 25,000 clones, with 13% to 15% as singletons. CDR1 and CDR2 from the germline V gene are MDHEN and SYDVKM. This CDR3 has 14 residues. Trimming removed 6 bases from V and 10 bases from J; junction bases left unmatched: 6. Until they underwent thyroid surgery, no patient had received any treatment. The source of this sequence is a female donor with papillary thyroid cancer or a benign thyroid nodule (not recorded which). Some clones in this sample may be carry-over from other donors' samples. The chain is built from TRBV28 and TRBJ2-1; TRBD2 agrees at 13 bases. Sequencing was done on a sample of tumor tissue. The CDR3 spells CASRKLAGGPEQFF. CDR3 DNA: TGTGCCAGCAGAAAACTAGCGGGGGGGCCGGAGCAGTTCTTC.